Sequencing of this T cell receptor beta chain was carried out in a study of OX40 agonist ivuxolimab in advanced cancers. Germline lookup yields CDR1 SGHTS and CDR2 YDEGEE. This CDR3 is built from 14 residues. V lost 4 bases and J 5 bases, leaving 12 bases between the germline ends. The method was immunoSEQ multiplex PCR; TCRdb's version includes in-frame clones alone and lacks a portion of them. Here the sample spans tens of thousands of clones, 75% to 85% being singletons. The genes are TRBV5-8 and TRBJ2-2; no definite D call. This clonotype was sampled from an adult with an advanced solid tumor such as melanoma, head and neck, liver or kidney cancer. Sequenced here: CD4+ or CD8+ T cells sorted from blood, sampled in a trial of the OX40 agonist ivuxolimab. The CDR3 loop reads CASSPRPQTGELFF. CDR3 sequence (DNA): TGTGCCAGCAGCCCCAGACCGCAGACCGGGGAGCTGTTTTTT.